This T cell receptor beta chain was retrieved from a study of lymphopenia after photon versus proton radiotherapy. Assay used: immunoSEQ multiplex PCR; TCRdb lists only in-frame clones, some missing. The repertoire has around 150,000 clones, about 88% of them found once; the top ten carry approximately 4.8%. J lost 0 bases, V lost 2 bases, and 6 bases had no gene match. The germline CDR1 and CDR2 sequences are SEHNR and FQNEAQ (reference sequence). The CDR3 runs 16 residues. The receptor comes from a man aged 50 to 59 with gastric cancer. The V and J genes are TRBV7-9 and TRBJ1-1, with TRBD1 matching 7 bases. Here the sequenced sample was peripheral blood, taken from a patient treated with photon-based radiotherapy. In DNA form, the CDR3 reads TGTGCCAGCAGCTTACTAACAGGGGAGATGAACACTGAAGCTTTCTTT. Translating gives CASSLLTGEMNTEAFF.